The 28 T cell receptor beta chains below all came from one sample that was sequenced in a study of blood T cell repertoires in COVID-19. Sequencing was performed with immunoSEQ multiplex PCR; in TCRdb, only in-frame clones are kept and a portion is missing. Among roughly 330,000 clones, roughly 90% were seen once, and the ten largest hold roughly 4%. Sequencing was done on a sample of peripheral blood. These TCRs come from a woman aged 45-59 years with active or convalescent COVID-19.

The CDR3 reads CASRPGGGSGTYEQYF. CDR3 in DNA: TGTGCCAGCAGACCGGGGGGAGGGAGTGGGACCTACGAGCAGTACTTC. This rearrangement joins TRBV28 to TRBJ2-7; TRBD2 matches at 7 bases. Germline V gives CDR1 MDHEN, CDR2 SYDVKM. The CDR3 spans 16 residues. With V trimmed by 6 bases and J by 2 bases, 13 bases remained unmatched. The full variable domain, with the rest looked up from reference TRBV28 and TRBJ2-7, is DVKVTQSSRYLVKRTGEKVFLECVQDMDHENMFWYRQDPGLGLRLIYFSYDVKMKEKGDIPEGYSVSREKKERFSLILESASTNQTSMYLCASRPGGGSGTYEQYFGPGTRLTVT.

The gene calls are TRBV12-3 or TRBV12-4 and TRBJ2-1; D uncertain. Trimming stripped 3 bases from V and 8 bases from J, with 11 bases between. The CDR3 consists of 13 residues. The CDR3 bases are TGTGCCAGCAGTTTTTATCCGTATGATGAGCAGTTCTTC. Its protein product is CASSFYPYDEQFF.

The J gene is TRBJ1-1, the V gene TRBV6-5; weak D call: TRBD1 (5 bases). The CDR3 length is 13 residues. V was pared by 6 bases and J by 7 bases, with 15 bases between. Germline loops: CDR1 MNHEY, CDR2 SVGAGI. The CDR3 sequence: CASRRDFKGEAFF. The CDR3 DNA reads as TGTGCCAGCAGGCGGGACTTCAAAGGTGAAGCTTTCTTT.

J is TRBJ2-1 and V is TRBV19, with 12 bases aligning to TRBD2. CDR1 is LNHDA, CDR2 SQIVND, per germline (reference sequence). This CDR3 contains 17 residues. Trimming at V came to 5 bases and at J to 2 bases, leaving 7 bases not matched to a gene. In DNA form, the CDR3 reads TGTGCCAGTAGTCGTTACCCTAGCGGGGGGGCCTACAATGAGCAGTTCTTC. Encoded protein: CASSRYPSGGAYNEQFF.

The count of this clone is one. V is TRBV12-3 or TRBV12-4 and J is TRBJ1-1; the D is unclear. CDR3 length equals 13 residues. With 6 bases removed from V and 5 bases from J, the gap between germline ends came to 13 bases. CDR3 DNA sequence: TGTGCCAGCAGAGATGGGTCGGGGACTGAAGCTTTCTTT. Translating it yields CASRDGSGTEAFF.

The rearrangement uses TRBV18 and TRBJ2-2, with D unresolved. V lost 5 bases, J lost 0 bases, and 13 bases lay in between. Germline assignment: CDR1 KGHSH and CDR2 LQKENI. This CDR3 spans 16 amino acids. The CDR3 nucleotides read TGTGCCAGCTCAGAACTTAAGTTATCGAACACCGGGGAGCTGTTTTTT. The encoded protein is CASSELKLSNTGELFF. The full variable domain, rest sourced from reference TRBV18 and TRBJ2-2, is NAGVMQNPRHLVRRRGQEARLRCSPMKGHSHVYWYRQLPEEGLKFMVYLQKENIIDESGMPKERFSAEFPKEGPSILRIQQVVRGDSAAYFCASSELKLSNTGELFFGEGSRLTVL.

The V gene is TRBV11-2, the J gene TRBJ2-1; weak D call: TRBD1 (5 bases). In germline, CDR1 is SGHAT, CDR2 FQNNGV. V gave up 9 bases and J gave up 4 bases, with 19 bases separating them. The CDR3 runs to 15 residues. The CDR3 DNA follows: TGTGCCAGTTTTAATGGGAACAGGCTATACAATGAGCAGTTCTTC. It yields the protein CASFNGNRLYNEQFF.

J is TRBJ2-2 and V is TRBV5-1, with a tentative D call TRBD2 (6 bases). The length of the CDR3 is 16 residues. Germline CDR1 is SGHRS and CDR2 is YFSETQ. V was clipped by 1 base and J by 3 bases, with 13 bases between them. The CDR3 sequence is CASSLYSGRHTGELFF. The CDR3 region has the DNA TGCGCCAGCAGCTTGTATTCCGGGAGACACACCGGGGAGCTGTTTTTT. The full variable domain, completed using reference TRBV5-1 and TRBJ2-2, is KAGVTQTPRYLIKTRGQQVTLSCSPISGHRSVSWYQQTPGQGLQFLFEYFSETQRNKGNFPGRFSGRQFSNSRSEMNVSTLELGDSALYLCASSLYSGRHTGELFFGEGSRLTVL.

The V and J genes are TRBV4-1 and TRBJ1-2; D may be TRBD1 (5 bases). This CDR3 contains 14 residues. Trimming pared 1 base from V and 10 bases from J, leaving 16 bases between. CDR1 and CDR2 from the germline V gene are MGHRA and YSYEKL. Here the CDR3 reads CASSQVGESPNYTF. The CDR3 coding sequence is TGCGCCAGCAGCCAAGTAGGGGAATCCCCGAACTACACCTTC.

DNA of the CDR3: TGTGCCAGCAGCTTAGATAGGGGCGATGGCTACACCTTC. Translation: CASSLDRGDGYTF. The genes are TRBV7-9 and TRBJ1-2, with D perhaps TRBD1 (5 bases). Trimming took off 1 base at V and 6 bases at J, with 9 bases between the two ends. From germline, CDR1 is SEHNR and CDR2 FQNEAQ (reference sequence). This CDR3 is built from 13 residues.

This CDR3 reads CAWALRGNQPQHF. The CDR3 coding sequence is TGTGCCTGGGCCCTCAGGGGAAATCAGCCCCAGCATTTT. The chain joins TRBV30 to TRBJ1-5; D perhaps matches TRBD1 (6 bases). Between the trimmed V and J ends, which lost 5 bases and 4 bases, there was a span of 12 bases. From germline, CDR1 is GTSNPN and CDR2 SVGIG (reference sequence). CDR3 length equals 13 residues.

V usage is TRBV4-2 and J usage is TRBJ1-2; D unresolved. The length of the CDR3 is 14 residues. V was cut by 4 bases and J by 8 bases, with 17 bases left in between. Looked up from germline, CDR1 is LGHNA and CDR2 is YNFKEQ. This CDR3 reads CASSRVGEVRGYTF. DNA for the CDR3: TGTGCCAGCAGCCGGGTCGGGGAGGTGAGAGGCTACACCTTC.

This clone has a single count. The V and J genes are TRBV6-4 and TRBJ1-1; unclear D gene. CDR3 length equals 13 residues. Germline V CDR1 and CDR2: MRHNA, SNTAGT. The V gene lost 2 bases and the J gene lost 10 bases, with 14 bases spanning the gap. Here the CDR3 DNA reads TGTGCCAGCAGTGACCCAGCAACGGGGAGAGCTTTCTTT. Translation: CASSDPATGRAFF.

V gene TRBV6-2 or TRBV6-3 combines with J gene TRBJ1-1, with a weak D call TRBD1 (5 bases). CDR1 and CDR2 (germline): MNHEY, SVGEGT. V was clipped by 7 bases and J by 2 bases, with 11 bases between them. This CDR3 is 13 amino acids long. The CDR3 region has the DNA TGTGCCAGCACCCCGACAGCAAACACTGAAGCTTTCTTT. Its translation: CASTPTANTEAFF.

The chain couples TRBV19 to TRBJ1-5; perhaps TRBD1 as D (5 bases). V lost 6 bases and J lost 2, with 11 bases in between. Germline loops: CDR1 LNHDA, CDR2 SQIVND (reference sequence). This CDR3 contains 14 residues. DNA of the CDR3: TGTGCCAGTAGAGCTACAGGTGGCAATCAGCCCCAGCATTTT. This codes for CASRATGGNQPQHF. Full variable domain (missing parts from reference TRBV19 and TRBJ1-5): DGGITQSPKYLFRKEGQNVTLSCEQNLNHDAMYWYRQDPGQGLRLIYYSQIVNDFQKGDIAEGYSVSREKKESFPLTVTSAQKNPTAFYLCASRATGGNQPQHFGDGTRLSIL.

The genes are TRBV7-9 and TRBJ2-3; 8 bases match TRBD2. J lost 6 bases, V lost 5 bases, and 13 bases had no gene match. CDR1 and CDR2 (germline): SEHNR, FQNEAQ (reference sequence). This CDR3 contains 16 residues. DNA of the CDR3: TGTGCCAGCAGCCCCCCCAGCGGGGGCCTTATTGATACGCAGTATTTT. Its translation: CASSPPSGGLIDTQYF.

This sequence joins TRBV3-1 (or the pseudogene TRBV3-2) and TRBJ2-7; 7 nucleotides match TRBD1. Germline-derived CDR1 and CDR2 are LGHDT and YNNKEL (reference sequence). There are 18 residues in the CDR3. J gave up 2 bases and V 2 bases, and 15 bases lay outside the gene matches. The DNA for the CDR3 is TGTGCCAGCAGCCAACTCACCGATCCAGACAGGGCGGCCTACGAGCAGTACTTC. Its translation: CASSQLTDPDRAAYEQYF.

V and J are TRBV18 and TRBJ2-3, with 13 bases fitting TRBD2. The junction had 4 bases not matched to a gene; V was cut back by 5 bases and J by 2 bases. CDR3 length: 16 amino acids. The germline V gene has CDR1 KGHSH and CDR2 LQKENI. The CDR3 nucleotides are TGTGCCAGCTCATTCGGACTAGCGGGGGTCACAGATACGCAGTATTTT. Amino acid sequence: CASSFGLAGVTDTQYF.

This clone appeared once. The chain's CDR3 is CASSLHSNTEAFF. The DNA for the CDR3 is TGTGCCAGCAGCCTACACAGCAACACTGAAGCTTTCTTT. The chain has TRBV7-3 and TRBJ1-1; the D is unclear. Germline-derived CDR1 and CDR2 are SGHTA and FQGTGA. This CDR3 has 13 residues. The V gene lost 5 bases and the J gene lost 2 bases, with 9 bases spanning the gap. Combining the CDR3 with reference TRBV7-3 and TRBJ1-1 gives the whole variable domain GAGVSQTPSNKVTEKGKYVELRCDPISGHTALYWYRQSLGQGPEFLIYFQGTGAADDSGLPNDRFFAVRPEGSVSTLKIQRTERGDSAVYLCASSLHSNTEAFFGQGTRLTVV.

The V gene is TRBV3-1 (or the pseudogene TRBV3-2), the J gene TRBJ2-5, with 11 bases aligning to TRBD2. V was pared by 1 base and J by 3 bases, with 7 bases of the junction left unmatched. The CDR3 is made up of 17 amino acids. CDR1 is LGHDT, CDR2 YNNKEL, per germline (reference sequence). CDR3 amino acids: CASSQVPLAGVKETQYF. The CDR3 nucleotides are TGTGCCAGCAGCCAAGTCCCACTAGCGGGGGTAAAAGAGACCCAGTACTTC.

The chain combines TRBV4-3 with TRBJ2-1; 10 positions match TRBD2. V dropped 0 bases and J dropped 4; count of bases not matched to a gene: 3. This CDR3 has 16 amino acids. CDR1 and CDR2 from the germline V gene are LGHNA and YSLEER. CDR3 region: CASSQDASGGYNEQFF. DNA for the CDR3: TGCGCCAGCAGCCAAGATGCTAGCGGGGGATACAATGAGCAGTTCTTC.

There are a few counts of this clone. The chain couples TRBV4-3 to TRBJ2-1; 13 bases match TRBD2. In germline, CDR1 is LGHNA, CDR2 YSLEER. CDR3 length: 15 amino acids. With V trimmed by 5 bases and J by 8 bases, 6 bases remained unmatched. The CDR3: CASSKGLAGAYEQFF. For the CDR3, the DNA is TGCGCCAGCAGCAAAGGACTAGCGGGAGCATATGAGCAGTTCTTC.

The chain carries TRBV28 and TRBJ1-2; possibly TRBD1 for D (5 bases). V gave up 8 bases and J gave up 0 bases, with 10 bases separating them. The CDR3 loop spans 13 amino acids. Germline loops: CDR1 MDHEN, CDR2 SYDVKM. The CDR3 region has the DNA TGTGCCAGCGGGGGGGTCTCTAACTATGGCTACACCTTC. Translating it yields CASGGVSNYGYTF.

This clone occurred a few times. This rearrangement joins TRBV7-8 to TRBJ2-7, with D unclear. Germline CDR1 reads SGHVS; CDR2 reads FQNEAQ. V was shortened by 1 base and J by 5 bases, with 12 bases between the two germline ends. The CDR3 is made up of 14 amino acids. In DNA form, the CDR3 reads TGTGCCAGCAGCTTAGTTCAGAACGTCGACGAGCAGTACTTC. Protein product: CASSLVQNVDEQYF.

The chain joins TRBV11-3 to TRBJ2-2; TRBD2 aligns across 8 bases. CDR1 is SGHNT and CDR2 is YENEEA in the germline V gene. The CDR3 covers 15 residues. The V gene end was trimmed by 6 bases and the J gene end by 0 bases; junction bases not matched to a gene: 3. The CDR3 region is CASSRGLANTGELFF. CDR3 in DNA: TGTGCCAGCAGTCGGGGACTAGCGAACACCGGGGAGCTGTTTTTT.

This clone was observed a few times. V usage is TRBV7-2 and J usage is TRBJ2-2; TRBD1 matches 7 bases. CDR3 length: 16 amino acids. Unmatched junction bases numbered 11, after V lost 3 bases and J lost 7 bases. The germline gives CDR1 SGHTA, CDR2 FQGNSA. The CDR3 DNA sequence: TGTGCCAGCAGCTTGGACAGGCGATCTCGTGGCGGGGAGCTGTTTTTT. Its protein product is CASSLDRRSRGGELFF.

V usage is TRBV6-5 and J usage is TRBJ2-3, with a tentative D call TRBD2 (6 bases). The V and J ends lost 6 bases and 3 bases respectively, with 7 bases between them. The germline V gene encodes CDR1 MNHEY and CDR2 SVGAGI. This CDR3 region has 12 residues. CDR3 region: CASSGGTDTQYF. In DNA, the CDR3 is TGTGCCAGCAGCGGGGGTACAGATACGCAGTATTTT.

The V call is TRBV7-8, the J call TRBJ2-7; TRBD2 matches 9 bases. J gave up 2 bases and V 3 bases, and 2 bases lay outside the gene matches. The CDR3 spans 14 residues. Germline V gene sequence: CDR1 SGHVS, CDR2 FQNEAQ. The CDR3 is CASSFLAGTYEQYF. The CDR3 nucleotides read TGTGCCAGCAGCTTCCTAGCGGGGACCTACGAGCAGTACTTC. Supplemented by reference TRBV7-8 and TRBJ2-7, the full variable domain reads GAGVSQSPRYKVAKRGQDVALRCDPISGHVSLFWYQQALGQGPEFLTYFQNEAQLDKSGLPSDRFFAERPEGSVSTLKIQRTQQEDSAVYLCASSFLAGTYEQYFGPGTRLTVT.